This TCR beta chain was identified in a study of human T cells and chemical hapten exposure. TCRdb independently ran MiXCR on the RACE reads; one entry per CDR3 protein. This sample has fewer than 350,000 distinct CDR3 sequences, with 7.5% to 9% found just once. The sample's time point: pre-sensitization, week 0. Treatment indicated: therapeutic diphenylcyclopropenone sensitization with weekly scalp DPC. This clonotype has ten or more counts. Germline V gives CDR1 SGHTA, CDR2 FQGNSA. V gave up 5 bases and J gave up 2 bases, with 11 bases separating them. The CDR3 contains 14 residues. The gene calls are TRBV7-2 and TRBJ2-3; D ambiguous. This sequence originates from a man aged 18 to 29 with alopecia areata. Some clones in this sample may be carry-over from other donors' samples. The specimen comprised whole blood, sampled in connection with sensitization to the hapten diphenylcyclopropenone (DPC). The CDR3 loop reads CASSQIEYTDTQYF. The CDR3 nucleotides read TGTGCCAGCAGCCAGATAGAGTACACAGATACGCAGTATTTT.